This TCR beta chain stems from a study of cytomegalovirus exposure and HLA in healthy donors. Study outcomes and limitations: With later analysis, a missense DCLRE1C variant became linked to TCR beta V- and J-gene trimming. Researchers counted around 180 TCR beta chains as cytomegalovirus-associated.

Germline loops: CDR1 MGHRA, CDR2 YSYEKL. This CDR3 has 16 residues. V was pared by 2 bases and J by 4 bases, with 6 bases of the junction left unmatched. It was with 60 Vbeta and 13 Jbeta primers that the PCR ran. The protocol was immunoSEQ multiplex PCR, while the TCRdb copy is restricted to in-frame clones and leaves out a portion. The repertoire holds more than 85,000 clones, approximately 84% seen once, with about 6% in the top ten. This clone was detected once. What it binds is unknown. Sequencing used PBMCs. The V and J genes are TRBV4-1 and TRBJ2-1; 9 nucleotides line up with TRBD2. This TCR was recovered from a male donor in good health and CMV-seronegative. This CDR3 is CASSQIRLAEYNEQFF. As DNA, the CDR3 is TGCGCCAGCAGCCAAATACGACTAGCGGAATACAATGAGCAGTTCTTC.